Sequencing of this T cell receptor beta chain was carried out in a study of early T cells in non-severe SARS-CoV-2 infection. At the level of the study: The authors sequenced bulk RNA from unsorted whole blood, leaving chains unpaired. General observations from the study: Anti-spike CD8 responses were favored in VDJdb matching, and private and CD4 specificities were missed.

Researchers tagged individual cDNA molecules with unique molecular identifiers. TCRdb reprocessed the 5' RACE reads via MiXCR and lists one record per CDR3 protein. The sample has some 46,000 distinct CDR3 sequences; 6% to 6.5% are singletons. This clonotype turned up a few times. Its specificity is not known. V was pared by 2 bases and J by 0 bases, with 12 bases between. This CDR3 is built from 15 residues. Germline CDR1 SGHKS, CDR2 YYEKEE (reference sequence). The rearrangement joins TRBV5-5 to TRBJ2-7; D is perhaps TRBD1 (6 bases). The sample was whole blood. This clonotype was sampled from an adult who was a healthcare worker with PCR-confirmed SARS-CoV-2 infection or an uninfected control (not recorded which). The CDR3: CASSFGRGSSYEQYF. In DNA form, the CDR3 reads TGTGCCAGCAGCTTCGGCAGGGGAAGCTCCTACGAGCAGTACTTC.